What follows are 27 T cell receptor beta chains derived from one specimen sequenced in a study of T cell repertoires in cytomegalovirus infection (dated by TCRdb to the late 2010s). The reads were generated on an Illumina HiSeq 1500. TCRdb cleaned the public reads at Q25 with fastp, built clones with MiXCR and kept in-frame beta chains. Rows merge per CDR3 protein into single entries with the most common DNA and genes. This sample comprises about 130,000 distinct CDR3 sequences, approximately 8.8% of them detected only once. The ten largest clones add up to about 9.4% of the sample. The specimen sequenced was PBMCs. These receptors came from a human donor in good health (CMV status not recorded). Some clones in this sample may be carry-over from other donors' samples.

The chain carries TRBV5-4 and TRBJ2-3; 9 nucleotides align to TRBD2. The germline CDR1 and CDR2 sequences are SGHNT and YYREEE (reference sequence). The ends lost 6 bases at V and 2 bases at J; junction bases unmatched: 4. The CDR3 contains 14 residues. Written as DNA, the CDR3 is TGTGCCAGCAAGAGCGGGGGGACCACAGATACGCAGTATTTT. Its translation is CASKSGGTTDTQYF.

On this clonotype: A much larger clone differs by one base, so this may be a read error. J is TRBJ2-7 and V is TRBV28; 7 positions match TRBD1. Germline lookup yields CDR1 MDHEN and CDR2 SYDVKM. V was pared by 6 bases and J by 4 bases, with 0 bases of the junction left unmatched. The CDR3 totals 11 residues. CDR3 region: CASRTGYEQYF. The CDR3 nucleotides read TGTGCCAGCAGGACAGGGTACGAGCAGTACTTC. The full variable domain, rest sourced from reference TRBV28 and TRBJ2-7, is DVKVTQSSRYLVKRTGEKVFLECVQDMDHENMFWYRQDPGLGLRLIYFSYDVKMKEKGDIPEGYSVSREKKERFSLILESASTNQTSMYLCASRTGYEQYFGPGTRLTVT.

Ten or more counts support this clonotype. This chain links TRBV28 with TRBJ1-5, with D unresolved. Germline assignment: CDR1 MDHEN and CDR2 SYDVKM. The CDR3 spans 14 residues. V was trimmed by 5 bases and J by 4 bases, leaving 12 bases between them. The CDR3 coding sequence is TGTGCCAGCAGTGATGGCGGGAGGAATCAGCCCCAGCATTTT. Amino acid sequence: CASSDGGRNQPQHF.

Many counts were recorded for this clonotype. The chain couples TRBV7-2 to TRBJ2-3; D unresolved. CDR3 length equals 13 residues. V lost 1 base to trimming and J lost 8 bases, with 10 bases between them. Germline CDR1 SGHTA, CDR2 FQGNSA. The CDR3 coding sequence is TGTGCCAGCAGCTTAGGTCTAGTCGGTACGCAGTATTTT. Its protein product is CASSLGLVGTQYF.

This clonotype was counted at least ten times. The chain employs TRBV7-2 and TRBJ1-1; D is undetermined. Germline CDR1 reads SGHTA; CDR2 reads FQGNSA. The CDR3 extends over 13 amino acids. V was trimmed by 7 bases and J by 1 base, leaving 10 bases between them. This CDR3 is CASTPLRNTEAFF. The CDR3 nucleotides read TGTGCCAGCACCCCTCTCCGGAACACTGAAGCTTTCTTT.

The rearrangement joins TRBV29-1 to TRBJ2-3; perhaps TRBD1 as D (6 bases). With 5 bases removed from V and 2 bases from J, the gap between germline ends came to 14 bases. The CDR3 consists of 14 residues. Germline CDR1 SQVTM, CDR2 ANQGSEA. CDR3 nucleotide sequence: TGCAGCGTTAGGCCGGGACAAGTCACAGATACGCAGTATTTT. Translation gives CSVRPGQVTDTQYF.

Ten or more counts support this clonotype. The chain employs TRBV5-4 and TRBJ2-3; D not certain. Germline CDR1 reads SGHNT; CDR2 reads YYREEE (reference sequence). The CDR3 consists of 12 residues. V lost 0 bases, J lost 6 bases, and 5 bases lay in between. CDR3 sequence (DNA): TGTGCCAGCAGCTTGGGTGGGGATACGCAGTATTTT. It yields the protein CASSLGGDTQYF.

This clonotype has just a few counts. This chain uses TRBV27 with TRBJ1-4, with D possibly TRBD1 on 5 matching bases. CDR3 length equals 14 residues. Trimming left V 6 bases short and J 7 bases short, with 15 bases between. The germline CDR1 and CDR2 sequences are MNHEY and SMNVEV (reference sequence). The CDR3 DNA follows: TGTGCCAGCAGACCCGGGGCAGTCGGTGAAAAACTGTTTTTT. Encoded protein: CASRPGAVGEKLFF.

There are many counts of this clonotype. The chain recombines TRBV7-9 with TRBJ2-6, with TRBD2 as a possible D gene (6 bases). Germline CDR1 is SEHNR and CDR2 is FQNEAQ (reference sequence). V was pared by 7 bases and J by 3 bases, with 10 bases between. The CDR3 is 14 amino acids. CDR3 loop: CASNPGVGANVLTF. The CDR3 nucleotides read TGTGCCAGCAACCCGGGGGTTGGGGCCAACGTCCTGACTTTC.

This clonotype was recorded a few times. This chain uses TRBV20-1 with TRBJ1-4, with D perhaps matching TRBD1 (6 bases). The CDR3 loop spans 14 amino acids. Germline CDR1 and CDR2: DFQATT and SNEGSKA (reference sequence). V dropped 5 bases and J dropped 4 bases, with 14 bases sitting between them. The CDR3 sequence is CSAPQTGFNEKLFF. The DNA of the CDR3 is TGCAGTGCTCCCCAAACAGGGTTTAATGAAAAACTGTTTTTT.

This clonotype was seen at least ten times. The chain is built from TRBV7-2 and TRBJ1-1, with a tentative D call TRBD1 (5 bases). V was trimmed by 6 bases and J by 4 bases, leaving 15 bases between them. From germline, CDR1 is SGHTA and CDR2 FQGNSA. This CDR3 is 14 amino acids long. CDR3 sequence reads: CASSLGTTSTEAFF. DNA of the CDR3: TGTGCCAGCAGTCTTGGGACTACTTCCACTGAAGCTTTCTTT.

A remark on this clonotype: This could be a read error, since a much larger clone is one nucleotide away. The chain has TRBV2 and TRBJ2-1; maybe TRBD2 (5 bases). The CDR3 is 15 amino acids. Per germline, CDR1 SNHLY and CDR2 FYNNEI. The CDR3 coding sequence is TGTGCCAGCACCCCGGGATTGGCATCTTACAATGGGCAGTTCTTC. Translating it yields CASTPGLASYNGQFF.

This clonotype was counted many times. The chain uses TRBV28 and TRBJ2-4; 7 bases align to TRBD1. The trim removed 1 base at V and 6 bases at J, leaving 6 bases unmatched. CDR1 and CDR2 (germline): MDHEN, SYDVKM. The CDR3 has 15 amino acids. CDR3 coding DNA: TGTGCCAGCAGTTTATTCGCCAGGGGGAGAAACATTCAGTACTTC. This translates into CASSLFARGRNIQYF.

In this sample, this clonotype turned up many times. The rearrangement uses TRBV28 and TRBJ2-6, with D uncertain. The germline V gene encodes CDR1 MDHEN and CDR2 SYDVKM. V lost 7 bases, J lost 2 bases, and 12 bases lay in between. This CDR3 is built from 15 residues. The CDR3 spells CASNHEGTGANVLTF. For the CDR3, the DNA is TGTGCCAGCAACCACGAAGGGACTGGGGCCAACGTCCTGACTTTC.

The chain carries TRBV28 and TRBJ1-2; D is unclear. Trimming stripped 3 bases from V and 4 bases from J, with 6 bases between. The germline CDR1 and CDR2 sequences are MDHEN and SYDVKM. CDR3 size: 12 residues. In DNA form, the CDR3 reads TGTGCCAGCAGTTTCGGCGGCTATGGCTACACCTTC. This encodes CASSFGGYGYTF.

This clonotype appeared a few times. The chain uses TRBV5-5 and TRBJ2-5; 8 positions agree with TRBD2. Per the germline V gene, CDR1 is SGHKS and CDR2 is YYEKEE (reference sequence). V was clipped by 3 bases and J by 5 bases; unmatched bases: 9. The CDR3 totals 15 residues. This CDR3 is CASSSSGGGGETQYF. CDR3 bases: TGTGCCAGCAGCTCGAGCGGGGGAGGGGGGGAGACCCAGTACTTC.

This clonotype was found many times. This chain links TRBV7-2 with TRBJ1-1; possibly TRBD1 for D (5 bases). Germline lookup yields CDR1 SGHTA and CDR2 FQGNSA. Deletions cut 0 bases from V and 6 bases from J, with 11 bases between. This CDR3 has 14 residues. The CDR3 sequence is CASSLAGRVAEAFF. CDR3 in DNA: TGTGCCAGCAGCTTAGCCGGCAGGGTGGCTGAAGCTTTCTTT.

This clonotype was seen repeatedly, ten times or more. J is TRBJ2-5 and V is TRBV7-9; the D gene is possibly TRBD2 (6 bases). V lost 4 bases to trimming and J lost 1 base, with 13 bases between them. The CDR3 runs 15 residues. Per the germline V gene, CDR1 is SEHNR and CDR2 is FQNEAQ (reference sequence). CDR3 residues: CASSSSLASQETQYF. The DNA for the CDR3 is TGTGCCAGCAGCTCCTCTCTAGCGAGCCAAGAGACCCAGTACTTC.

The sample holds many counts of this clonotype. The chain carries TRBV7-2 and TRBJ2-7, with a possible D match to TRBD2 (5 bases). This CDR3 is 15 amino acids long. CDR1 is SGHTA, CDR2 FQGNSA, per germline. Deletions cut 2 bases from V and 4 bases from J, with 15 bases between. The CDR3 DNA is TGTGCCAGCAGCTTACAAAACGGGGAAAGGTACGAGCAGTACTTC. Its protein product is CASSLQNGERYEQYF.

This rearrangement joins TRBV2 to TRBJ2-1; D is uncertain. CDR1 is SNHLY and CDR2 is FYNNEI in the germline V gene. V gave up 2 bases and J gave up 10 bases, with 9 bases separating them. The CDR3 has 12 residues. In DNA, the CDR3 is TGTGCCAGCAGTGAACAATCAGGAGAGCAGTTCTTC. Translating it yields CASSEQSGEQFF.

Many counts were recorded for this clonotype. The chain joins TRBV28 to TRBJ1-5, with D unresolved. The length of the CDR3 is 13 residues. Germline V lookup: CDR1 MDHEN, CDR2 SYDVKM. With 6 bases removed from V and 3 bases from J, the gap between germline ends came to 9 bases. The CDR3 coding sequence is TGTGCCAGCAGGGTCTCTTACAATCAGCCCCAGCATTTT. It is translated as CASRVSYNQPQHF. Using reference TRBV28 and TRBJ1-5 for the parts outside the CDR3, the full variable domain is DVKVTQSSRYLVKRTGEKVFLECVQDMDHENMFWYRQDPGLGLRLIYFSYDVKMKEKGDIPEGYSVSREKKERFSLILESASTNQTSMYLCASRVSYNQPQHFGDGTRLSIL.

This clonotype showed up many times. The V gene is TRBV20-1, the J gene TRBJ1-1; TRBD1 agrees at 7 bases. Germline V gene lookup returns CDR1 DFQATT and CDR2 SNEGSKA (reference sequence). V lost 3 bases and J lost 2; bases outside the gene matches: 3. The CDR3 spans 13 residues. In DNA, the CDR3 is TGCAGTGCTAGTCGGGACAGCAACACTGAAGCTTTCTTT. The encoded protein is CSASRDSNTEAFF.

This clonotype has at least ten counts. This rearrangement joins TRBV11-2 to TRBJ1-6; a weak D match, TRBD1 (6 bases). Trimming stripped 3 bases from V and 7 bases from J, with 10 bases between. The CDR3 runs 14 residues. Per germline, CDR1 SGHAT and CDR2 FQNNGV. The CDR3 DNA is TGTGCCAGCAGCTTGGGGGGCAGGAATTCACCCCTCCACTTT. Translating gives CASSLGGRNSPLHF.

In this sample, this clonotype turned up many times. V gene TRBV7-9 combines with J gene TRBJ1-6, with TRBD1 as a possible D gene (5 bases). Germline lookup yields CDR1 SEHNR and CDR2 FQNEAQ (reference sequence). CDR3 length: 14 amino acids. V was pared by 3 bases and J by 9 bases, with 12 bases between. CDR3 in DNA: TGTGCCAGCAGCTTTTGGGACCCGAGTTCACCCCTCCACTTT. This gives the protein CASSFWDPSSPLHF.

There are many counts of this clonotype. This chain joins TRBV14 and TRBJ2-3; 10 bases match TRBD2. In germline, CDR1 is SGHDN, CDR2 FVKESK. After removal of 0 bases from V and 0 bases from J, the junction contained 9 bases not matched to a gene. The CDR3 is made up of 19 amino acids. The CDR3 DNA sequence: TGTGCCAGCAGCCAAGAAATGCGACTAGCGGGCCGAAGCACAGATACGCAGTATTTT. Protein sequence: CASSQEMRLAGRSTDTQYF.

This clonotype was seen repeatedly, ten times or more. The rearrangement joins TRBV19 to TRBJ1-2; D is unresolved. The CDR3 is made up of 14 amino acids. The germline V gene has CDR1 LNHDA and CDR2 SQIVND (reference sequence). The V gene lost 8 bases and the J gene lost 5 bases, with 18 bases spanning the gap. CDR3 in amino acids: CASGEVAAAYGYTF. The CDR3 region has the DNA TGTGCCAGTGGCGAGGTGGCGGCCGCTTATGGCTACACCTTC.

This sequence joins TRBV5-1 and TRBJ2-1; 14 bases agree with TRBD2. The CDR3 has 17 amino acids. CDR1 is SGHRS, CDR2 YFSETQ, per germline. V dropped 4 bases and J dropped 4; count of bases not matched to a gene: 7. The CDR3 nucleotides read TGCGCCAGCAGCCCGGGACTAGCGGGGGCAGGGTACAATGAGCAGTTCTTC. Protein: CASSPGLAGAGYNEQFF.